These T cell receptor beta chains were read from a single sample in a study of graft-versus-host responses after intestinal transplantation. Their recognized antigens are unknown. TCRdb's table, derived via immunoSEQ multiplex PCR, lists solely in-frame clones and lacks some. The sample consists of over 100,000 clones, 95% of them appearing once. The source material was unstimulated CD8+ T cells sorted from spleen or lymph node cells, sampled before intestinal transplant. All receptors derive from a human donor who received an intestinal transplant. Each CDR3 is given with its conserved first and last residue. Each record gives: clone size, D gene, V gene, J gene, CDR3 protein, CDR3 DNA. A D gene is named only where the DNA matches it firmly. Size is stated for part of the rows, as once, few or many counts, or as a class when the clone is expanded.

size: once
D: NA
V: TRBV6-5
J: TRBJ1-1
CDR3: CASSYKGLNTEAFF
DNA: TGTGCCAGCAGTTACAAGGGCCTGAACACTGAAGCTTTCTTT

size: once
D: NA
V: TRBV28
J: TRBJ2-7
CDR3: CASSLFPNGGYEQYF
DNA: TGTGCCAGCAGTTTATTTCCGAATGGGGGGTACGAGCAGTACTTC

size: NA
D: TRBD1
V: TRBV14
J: TRBJ1-2
CDR3: CASSPDRGRSYGYTF
DNA: TGTGCCAGCAGCCCGGACAGGGGGCGATCATATGGCTACACCTTC

size: NA
D: NA
V: TRBV27
J: TRBJ2-7
CDR3: CASSRGPNGEQYF
DNA: TGTGCCAGCAGCCGAGGACCTAACGGCGAGCAGTACTTC

size: NA
D: TRBD2
V: TRBV28
J: TRBJ2-5
CDR3: CASSFGRDGDQETQYF
DNA: TGTGCCAGCAGTTTTGGGAGGGACGGGGACCAAGAGACCCAGTACTTC

size: NA
D: TRBD1
V: TRBV13
J: TRBJ1-2
CDR3: CASSENRGLNGYTF
DNA: TGTGCCAGCAGCGAAAACAGGGGGCTCAATGGCTACACCTTC

size: NA
D: NA
V: TRBV7-7
J: TRBJ2-7
CDR3: CASSFLRVPSYEQYF
DNA: TGTGCTAGCAGCTTTCTCCGAGTCCCCTCCTACGAGCAGTACTTC

size: NA
D: TRBD2
V: TRBV9
J: TRBJ2-1
CDR3: CASSVVPSREAYNEQFF
DNA: TGTGCCAGCAGCGTAGTTCCCTCGCGGGAGGCCTACAATGAGCAGTTCTTC

size: NA
D: TRBD2
V: TRBV2
J: TRBJ2-1
CDR3: CASSDRGLEQINEQFF
DNA: TGTGCCAGCAGTGACCGGGGACTAGAGCAAATTAATGAGCAGTTCTTC

size: NA
D: NA
V: TRBV25-1
J: TRBJ1-4
CDR3: CARRGNGGEKLFF
DNA: TGTGCCAGAAGGGGCAACGGCGGCGAAAAACTGTTTTTT

size: NA
D: NA
V: TRBV6-6
J: TRBJ2-7
CDR3: CASSYRESQYF
DNA: TGTGCCAGCAGTTACAGGGAATCCCAGTACTTC

size: NA
D: NA
V: TRBV25-1
J: TRBJ1-5
CDR3: CASRPQGNQPQHF
DNA: TGTGCCAGCAGACCACAGGGCAATCAGCCCCAGCATTTT

size: NA
D: NA
V: TRBV7-9
J: TRBJ2-2
CDR3: CASSPGGYTGELFF
DNA: TGTGCCAGCAGCCCCGGGGGATACACCGGGGAGCTGTTTTTT

size: NA
D: NA
V: TRBV6-6
J: TRBJ1-1
CDR3: CASSYSEGNTEAFF
DNA: TGTGCCAGCAGTTACTCGGAGGGAAACACTGAAGCTTTCTTT

size: NA
D: TRBD1
V: TRBV7-8
J: TRBJ1-2
CDR3: CASSLEGTENYGYTF
DNA: TGTGCCAGCAGCTTAGAAGGGACAGAGAACTATGGCTACACCTTC

size: NA
D: NA
V: TRBV4-1
J: TRBJ2-1
CDR3: CASSQERVHNEQFF
DNA: TGCGCCAGCAGCCAAGAGCGGGTGCATAATGAGCAGTTCTTC

size: NA
D: TRBD1
V: TRBV9
J: TRBJ2-7
CDR3: CASSETGGGYEQYF
DNA: TGTGCCAGCAGCGAGACAGGGGGTGGCTACGAGCAGTACTTC

size: NA
D: NA
V: TRBV6-1
J: TRBJ1-5
CDR3: CASSEAGGAVYSNQPQHF
DNA: TGTGCCAGCAGTGAAGCGGGAGGGGCCGTGTATAGCAATCAGCCCCAGCATTTT

size: NA
D: TRBD2
V: TRBV19
J: TRBJ2-7
CDR3: CASSIGGGLAGVYEQYF
DNA: TGTGCCAGTAGTATAGGGGGCGGACTAGCGGGAGTCTACGAGCAGTACTTC

size: NA
D: NA
V: TRBV7-8
J: TRBJ1-5
CDR3: CASSSMTVGYSNQPQHF
DNA: TGTGCCAGCAGCTCAATGACCGTGGGGTATAGCAATCAGCCCCAGCATTTT

size: NA
D: TRBD2
V: TRBV15
J: TRBJ2-5
CDR3: CATHREVSGRGVETQYF
DNA: TGTGCCACCCATAGAGAGGTTAGCGGGAGGGGAGTAGAGACCCAGTACTTC

size: NA
D: NA
V: TRBV11-1
J: TRBJ2-4
CDR3: CASSLEGGKNIQYF
DNA: TGTGCCAGCAGCTTAGAAGGGGGCAAAAACATTCAGTACTTC

size: NA
D: NA
V: TRBV7-2
J: TRBJ1-5
CDR3: CASSSRVHSNQPQHF
DNA: TGTGCCAGCAGCTCGAGGGTACATAGCAATCAGCCCCAGCATTTT

size: NA
D: NA
V: TRBV9
J: TRBJ2-3
CDR3: CASSVEGSRDSTDTQYF
DNA: TGTGCCAGCAGCGTAGAGGGTTCCAGGGATAGCACAGATACGCAGTATTTT

size: NA
D: NA
V: TRBV9
J: TRBJ2-7
CDR3: CASSFSSGSSYEQYF
DNA: TGTGCCAGCAGCTTCTCGAGCGGTAGCTCCTACGAGCAGTACTTC

size: NA
D: TRBD1
V: TRBV10-3
J: TRBJ2-5
CDR3: CASSPTGVKETQYF
DNA: TGTGCCAGCAGCCCGACAGGGGTGAAGGAGACCCAGTACTTC

size: NA
D: NA
V: TRBV28
J: TRBJ2-1
CDR3: CASSYNEQFF
DNA: TGTGCCAGCAGTTACAATGAGCAGTTCTTC

size: NA
D: NA
V: TRBV15
J: TRBJ2-7
CDR3: CATSRVGAPTEQYF
DNA: TGTGCCACCAGCAGAGTAGGGGCACCGACCGAGCAGTACTTC

size: NA
D: NA
V: TRBV6-5
J: TRBJ1-1
CDR3: CASSPGANTEAFF
DNA: TGTGCCAGCAGTCCAGGTGCGAACACTGAAGCTTTCTTT

size: once
D: NA
V: TRBV6-5
J: TRBJ1-1
CDR3: CASQTAMNTEAFF
DNA: TGTGCCAGCCAGACAGCCATGAACACTGAAGCTTTCTTT

size: NA
D: NA
V: TRBV7-6
J: TRBJ2-7
CDR3: CASSPQVGSYEQYF
DNA: TGTGCCAGCAGCCCGCAGGTCGGCTCTTACGAGCAGTACTTC

size: NA
D: TRBD2
V: TRBV9
J: TRBJ2-7
CDR3: CASSAAGVPGYEQYF
DNA: TGTGCCAGCAGCGCCGCGGGAGTTCCGGGCTACGAGCAGTACTTC

size: NA
D: NA
V: TRBV5-1
J: TRBJ1-2
CDR3: CASSLTATNGYTF
DNA: TGCGCCAGCAGCTTGACGGCAACAAATGGCTACACCTTC

size: NA
D: NA
V: TRBV27
J: TRBJ1-4
CDR3: CASSRTVNEKLFF
DNA: TGTGCCAGCAGCAGGACAGTCAATGAAAAACTGTTTTTT

size: NA
D: NA
V: TRBV7-9
J: TRBJ2-1
CDR3: CASSPDSPYYNEQFF
DNA: TGTGCCAGCAGCCCGGATTCCCCCTACTACAATGAGCAGTTCTTC

size: NA
D: NA
V: TRBV27
J: TRBJ2-5
CDR3: CASSLIDRIQETQYF
DNA: TGTGCCAGCAGTTTAATAGACAGAATACAAGAGACCCAGTACTTC

size: NA
D: NA
V: TRBV28
J: TRBJ1-5
CDR3: CASSLSGDNQPQHF
DNA: TGTGCCAGCAGTCTGTCAGGGGACAATCAGCCCCAGCATTTT

size: NA
D: NA
V: TRBV9
J: TRBJ2-1
CDR3: CASSVGSAGYNEQFF
DNA: TGTGCCAGCAGCGTAGGCTCGGCGGGCTACAATGAGCAGTTCTTC

size: once
D: TRBD2
V: TRBV28
J: TRBJ2-1
CDR3: CASSWGSGGPPNEQFF
DNA: TGTGCCAGCAGTTGGGGATCGGGAGGGCCGCCCAATGAGCAGTTCTTC

size: NA
D: TRBD2
V: TRBV27
J: TRBJ2-1
CDR3: CASSGGLAGLDNEQFF
DNA: TGTGCCAGCAGTGGGGGACTAGCGGGATTGGACAATGAGCAGTTCTTC